This is a list of T cell receptor beta chains from one sample in a study of T cell repertoires in cytomegalovirus infection. These TCRs are of unknown antigen specificity. TCRdb redid the calling of the reads with MiXCR, one entry per CDR3 protein. The data contain 750,000 to 900,000 distinct CDR3 sequences, 29% of them singletons. Source: cultured CD8+ T cells from PBMCs, taken from culture after CMV antigen stimulation. Receptors originate from a human donor in good health (CMV status not recorded). Some clones in this sample may be carry-over from other donors' samples. Both conserved end residues are part of each CDR3. D genes are given only for firm matches. Some rows have no size entry. The others give once, few or many, or a class for an expanded clone.

>TRBJ1-3|NA|NA|TRBV5-8
CASSNGPSSGNTIYF
TGTGCCAGTTCTAATGGACCAAGCTCTGGAAACACCATATATTTT
>TRBJ2-2|NA|NA|TRBV10-3
CAIKTVNTGELFF
TGTGCCATCAAAACGGTGAACACCGGGGAGCTGTTTTTT
>TRBJ2-1|NA|many|TRBV12-3/TRBV12-4
CASSPERNEQFF
TGTGCCAGCAGTCCCGAGAGAAATGAGCAGTTCTTC
>TRBJ2-3|NA|NA|TRBV7-9
CASSLRGPREDTQYF
TGTGCCAGCAGCTTGCGGGGGCCCAGGGAGGATACGCAGTATTTT
>TRBJ2-2|TRBD2|few|TRBV5-4
CAGERGRNTGELFF
TGTGCCGGTGAGCGGGGCAGAAACACCGGGGAGCTGTTTTTT
>TRBJ1-1|NA|NA|TRBV5-6
CASSLGVGGTEAFF
TGTGCCAGCAGCTTGGGGGTGGGGGGCACTGAAGCTTTCTTT
>TRBJ1-1|NA|few|TRBV6-2/TRBV6-3
CASTYGSGPEAFF
TGTGCCAGCACCTACGGGTCCGGACCTGAAGCTTTCTTT
>TRBJ2-1|TRBD2|many|TRBV19
CASSIRLAGGLNDEQFF
TGTGCCAGTAGTATAAGACTAGCGGGGGGGCTGAACGATGAGCAGTTCTTC
>TRBJ2-1|TRBD1|many|TRBV7-9
CASSLEIIRDRESRNEQFF
TGTGCCAGCAGCTTAGAGATCATCCGGGACAGGGAGTCGCGGAATGAGCAGTTCTTC
>TRBJ2-3|NA|NA|TRBV12-3/TRBV12-4
CASTMTVLDTQYF
TGTGCCAGCACCATGACAGTACTAGATACGCAGTATTTT
>TRBJ1-2|NA|NA|TRBV5-4
CASSSGTGGGANYGYTF
TGTGCCAGCAGCTCCGGGACCGGAGGAGGAGCTAACTATGGCTACACCTTC
>TRBJ2-1|TRBD2|few|TRBV4-1
CASSQPLAGAYNEQFF
TGCGCCAGCAGCCAACCGCTAGCGGGGGCCTACAATGAGCAGTTCTTC
>TRBJ2-5|NA|many|TRBV7-8
CASSAALVSEETQYF
TGTGCCAGCAGCGCCGCCCTGGTATCCGAAGAGACCCAGTACTTC
>TRBJ1-4|NA|NA|TRBV27
CASSLSGQRDEKLYF
TGTGCCAGCAGTTTGTCTGGCCAGAGGGATGAAAAACTGTATTTT
>TRBJ1-6|NA|few|TRBV7-6
CASRQESSYNSPLHF
TGTGCCAGCAGACAAGAAAGCTCCTATAATTCACCCCTCCACTTT
>TRBJ1-5|NA|NA|TRBV19
CASSRMLGQPQHF
TGTGCCAGTAGCCGCATGCTGGGGCAGCCCCAGCATTTT
>TRBJ1-3|NA|many|TRBV20-1
CSARDRTRYYSGNTIYF
TGCAGTGCTAGAGATCGGACCAGGTACTACTCTGGAAACACCATATATTTT